The rows below give T cell receptor beta chains drawn from one sample of a study of cytomegalovirus exposure and HLA in healthy donors. Sequencing used immunoSEQ multiplex PCR; TCRdb keeps in-frame clones, though not all of them. The profile covers fewer than 90,000 clones, with 70% to 80% appearing a single time and roughly 14% taken by the ten largest. Sequencing was performed on PBMCs. These receptors all stem from a woman in her thirties or forties in good health and CMV-seropositive. Each CDR3 is given with its conserved first and last residue. A D gene is named only where the DNA matches it firmly. Part of the rows lack a size; the others show once, few, many or a class for expanded clones.

CDR3nt: TGTGCCAGCAGCCCCGGGACAGGTAGCACAGATACGCAGTATTTT; CDR3aa: CASSPGTGSTDTQYF; v_gene: TRBV2; d_gene: TRBD1; abundance: few; j_gene: TRBJ2-3
CDR3nt: TGTGCCAGCAGTTACGGCCAGGGATCTTACGAGCAGTACTTC; CDR3aa: CASSYGQGSYEQYF; v_gene: TRBV6-5; d_gene: NA; abundance: NA; j_gene: TRBJ2-7
CDR3nt: TGTGCCAGCAGTCCGCTTTGGGGACTAGCGGGAGGAGGGTCCTACGAGCAGTACTTC; CDR3aa: CASSPLWGLAGGGSYEQYF; v_gene: TRBV28; d_gene: TRBD2; abundance: NA; j_gene: TRBJ2-7
CDR3nt: TGTGCCAGCAGCTTACCAGGGACAGGGGGCATAAAAAAACTCTACGAGCAGTACTTC; CDR3aa: CASSLPGTGGIKKLYEQYF; v_gene: TRBV7-8; d_gene: TRBD1; abundance: NA; j_gene: TRBJ2-7
CDR3nt: TGTGCCAGCAGCTTAGGGGCGAAGAACACTGAAGCTTTCTTT; CDR3aa: CASSLGAKNTEAFF; v_gene: TRBV7-8; d_gene: NA; abundance: NA; j_gene: TRBJ1-1
CDR3nt: TGTGCCAGCAGCCCCTCCCCGGCGAACACCGGGGAGCTGTTTTTT; CDR3aa: CASSPSPANTGELFF; v_gene: TRBV5-5; d_gene: NA; abundance: NA; j_gene: TRBJ2-2
CDR3nt: TGTGCCAGCAGCCCCGCCGGGACAGGGGGCGAGGACGAGCAGTACTTC; CDR3aa: CASSPAGTGGEDEQYF; v_gene: TRBV5-6; d_gene: TRBD1; abundance: NA; j_gene: TRBJ2-7
CDR3nt: TGTGCCAGCCGGGGTCCCGGGGAGCTGTTTTTT; CDR3aa: CASRGPGELFF; v_gene: TRBV2; d_gene: NA; abundance: NA; j_gene: TRBJ2-2
CDR3nt: TGTGCCAGCAACTGGGGGGGAGTGGGCGGCACTGAAGCTTTCTTT; CDR3aa: CASNWGGVGGTEAFF; v_gene: TRBV6-5; d_gene: NA; abundance: NA; j_gene: TRBJ1-1
CDR3nt: TGCAGCGTCGGGGTACAGCATGCCTTC; CDR3aa: CSVGVQHAF; v_gene: TRBV29-1; d_gene: NA; abundance: NA; j_gene: TRBJ1-2
CDR3nt: TGTGCCAGCAGTAGTGGACAGATTAGCAATCAGCCCCAGCATTTT; CDR3aa: CASSSGQISNQPQHF; v_gene: TRBV6-5; d_gene: NA; abundance: few; j_gene: TRBJ1-5
CDR3nt: TGTGCCAGCAGTGAATCCTATACTGCTGGAAACACCATATATTTT; CDR3aa: CASSESYTAGNTIYF; v_gene: TRBV25-1; d_gene: NA; abundance: NA; j_gene: TRBJ1-3
CDR3nt: TGCGCCAGCAGCTTGGCGCAGGGGGCGTTCGGCTACACCTTC; CDR3aa: CASSLAQGAFGYTF; v_gene: TRBV5-1; d_gene: TRBD1; abundance: once; j_gene: TRBJ1-2
CDR3nt: TGCAGCGCTAGCGGGGATGCTCTTTCCGGCTACACCTTC; CDR3aa: CSASGDALSGYTF; v_gene: TRBV29-1; d_gene: NA; abundance: NA; j_gene: TRBJ1-2
CDR3nt: TGTGCCAGCAGTTCCCAGGGGCCGACGGTAACCCAGCATTTT; CDR3aa: CASSSQGPTVTQHF; v_gene: TRBV6-6; d_gene: NA; abundance: NA; j_gene: TRBJ1-5
CDR3nt: TGTGCCAGCAGCCTGACAGGGATTCCCTACGAGCAGTACTTC; CDR3aa: CASSLTGIPYEQYF; v_gene: TRBV7-9; d_gene: TRBD1; abundance: NA; j_gene: TRBJ2-7
CDR3nt: TGTGCCAGCGGATACAGGGGTGGTAATGAGCAGTTCTTC; CDR3aa: CASGYRGGNEQFF; v_gene: TRBV27; d_gene: TRBD1; abundance: NA; j_gene: TRBJ2-1
CDR3nt: TGTGCCAGCTCACCCATAGGACAGTCCATGAACACTGAAGCTTTCTTT; CDR3aa: CASSPIGQSMNTEAFF; v_gene: TRBV18; d_gene: NA; abundance: few; j_gene: TRBJ1-1
CDR3nt: TGTGCCAGTAGTATATCCGGAGCGGTTAATGAAAAACTGTTTTTT; CDR3aa: CASSISGAVNEKLFF; v_gene: TRBV19; d_gene: NA; abundance: NA; j_gene: TRBJ1-4
CDR3nt: TGTGCCAGCAGTTTAATTGGGAGGGGCAATGGAAACACCATATATTTT; CDR3aa: CASSLIGRGNGNTIYF; v_gene: TRBV28; d_gene: NA; abundance: once; j_gene: TRBJ1-3
CDR3nt: TGCGCCAGCAGCCTAGGGACAGGGGCAACCTCCTACGAGCAGTACTTC; CDR3aa: CASSLGTGATSYEQYF; v_gene: TRBV4-1; d_gene: TRBD1; abundance: NA; j_gene: TRBJ2-7
CDR3nt: TGCAGCGTTGATAGCGGGAGCACAGATACGCAGTATTTT; CDR3aa: CSVDSGSTDTQYF; v_gene: TRBV29-1; d_gene: TRBD2; abundance: NA; j_gene: TRBJ2-3
CDR3nt: TGTGCCAGCAGAGATCAGGTGTCGGGAAACACCATATATTTT; CDR3aa: CASRDQVSGNTIYF; v_gene: TRBV7-9; d_gene: NA; abundance: NA; j_gene: TRBJ1-3
CDR3nt: TGCAGCGTTGATACCGGGACAGGGGGCGCGGGGGTGAACACTGAAGCTTTCTTT; CDR3aa: CSVDTGTGGAGVNTEAFF; v_gene: TRBV29-1; d_gene: TRBD1; abundance: NA; j_gene: TRBJ1-1
CDR3nt: TGTGCCAGCAGCTTTCGGGGGGGATCTACTGAAGCTTTCTTT; CDR3aa: CASSFRGGSTEAFF; v_gene: TRBV7-9; d_gene: NA; abundance: NA; j_gene: TRBJ1-1
CDR3nt: TGCAGCGTTCGCCCGGCGGATTGGGAGACCCAGTACTTC; CDR3aa: CSVRPADWETQYF; v_gene: TRBV29-1; d_gene: NA; abundance: NA; j_gene: TRBJ2-5
CDR3nt: TGCAGCGTTGGAGAGCTAACAGGGAGCTATGGCTACACCTTC; CDR3aa: CSVGELTGSYGYTF; v_gene: TRBV29-1; d_gene: NA; abundance: NA; j_gene: TRBJ1-2
CDR3nt: TGTGCCAGCAGCCCCGGGACAGGATCCTACGAGCAGTACTTC; CDR3aa: CASSPGTGSYEQYF; v_gene: TRBV6-1; d_gene: TRBD1; abundance: NA; j_gene: TRBJ2-7
CDR3nt: TGTGCCAGTAGCCCCTTGGGGGGGATGTTGAACACTGAAGCTTTCTTT; CDR3aa: CASSPLGGMLNTEAFF; v_gene: TRBV19; d_gene: NA; abundance: NA; j_gene: TRBJ1-1
CDR3nt: TGTGCCAGCAGCCCCGGGGGGCAGACCACCGGGGAGCTGTTTTTT; CDR3aa: CASSPGGQTTGELFF; v_gene: TRBV7-3; d_gene: NA; abundance: NA; j_gene: TRBJ2-2
CDR3nt: TGTGCCTGGGTCGAGGAGCCGACGGCGGTAGATACGCAGTATTTT; CDR3aa: CAWVEEPTAVDTQYF; v_gene: TRBV30; d_gene: NA; abundance: NA; j_gene: TRBJ2-3
CDR3nt: TGTGCCTGGTTCCTTAGAGAGGCAGGGTATGGCTACACCTTC; CDR3aa: CAWFLREAGYGYTF; v_gene: TRBV30; d_gene: NA; abundance: NA; j_gene: TRBJ1-2
CDR3nt: TGTGCCAGCAGCCCCGGACAGGTGACGAAAAAACTGTTTTTT; CDR3aa: CASSPGQVTKKLFF; v_gene: TRBV7-6; d_gene: TRBD1; abundance: NA; j_gene: TRBJ1-4
CDR3nt: TGTGCCAGCCGGGACATAAGGAGAGATACGCAGTATTTT; CDR3aa: CASRDIRRDTQYF; v_gene: TRBV6-5; d_gene: NA; abundance: once; j_gene: TRBJ2-3
CDR3nt: TGTGCCAGCAGTGAATCGGTAGCTTTCTTT; CDR3aa: CASSESVAFF; v_gene: TRBV2; d_gene: NA; abundance: NA; j_gene: TRBJ1-1
CDR3nt: TGTGCCAGCAGGGACCATTACAGGGTGAACACTGAAGCTTTCTTT; CDR3aa: CASRDHYRVNTEAFF; v_gene: TRBV6-5; d_gene: NA; abundance: NA; j_gene: TRBJ1-1
CDR3nt: TGTGCCAGCAGCCCGAGGGATTCGGTTGGGGCTTTCTTT; CDR3aa: CASSPRDSVGAFF; v_gene: TRBV7-9; d_gene: NA; abundance: NA; j_gene: TRBJ1-1
CDR3nt: TGTGCCAGTAGTATAGGGCCAGATACGCAGTATTTT; CDR3aa: CASSIGPDTQYF; v_gene: TRBV19; d_gene: NA; abundance: NA; j_gene: TRBJ2-3